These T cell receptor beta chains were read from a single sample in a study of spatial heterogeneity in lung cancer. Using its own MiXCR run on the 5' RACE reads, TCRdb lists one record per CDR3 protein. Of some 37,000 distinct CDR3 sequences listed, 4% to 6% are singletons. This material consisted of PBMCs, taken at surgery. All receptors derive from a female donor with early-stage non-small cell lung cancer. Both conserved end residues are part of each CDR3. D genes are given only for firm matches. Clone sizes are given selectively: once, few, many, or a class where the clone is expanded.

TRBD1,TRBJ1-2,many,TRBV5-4,TGTGCCAGCAGCCCACAGGGGGGGATTAACTATGGCTACACCTTC,CASSPQGGINYGYTF
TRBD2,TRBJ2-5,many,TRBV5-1,TGCGCCAGCAGCCGGGAGGGGCAAGAGACCCAGTACTTC,CASSREGQETQYF
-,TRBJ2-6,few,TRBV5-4,TGTGCCAGCAGCCTCGTGGGGTCCGGAGTCCTGACTTTC,CASSLVGSGVLTF
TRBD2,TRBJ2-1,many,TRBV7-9,TGTGCCAGCAGCTTAGCAACTAGCGGGTACAATGAGCAGTTCTTC,CASSLATSGYNEQFF
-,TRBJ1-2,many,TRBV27,TGTGCCAGCAGTTTAGGACCTCACCAAGGCTACACCTTC,CASSLGPHQGYTF
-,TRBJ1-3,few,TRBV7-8,TGTGCCAGCAGCTTAGAGCGGTTTTCTGGAAACACCATATATTTT,CASSLERFSGNTIYF
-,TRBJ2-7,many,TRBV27,TGTGCCAGCAGTTGGAGCAGGGAACACGAGCAGTACTTC,CASSWSREHEQYF
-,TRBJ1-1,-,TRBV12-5,TGTGCTAGTGGTTTTTACGCCGGAACTGAAGCTTTCTTT,CASGFYAGTEAFF
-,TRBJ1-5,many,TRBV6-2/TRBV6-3,TGTGCCAGCAGCCGGGCTGGGGGCAATCAGCCCCAGCATTTT,CASSRAGGNQPQHF
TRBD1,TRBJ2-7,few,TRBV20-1,TGCAGTGCTCCGGGACAGGGAAGCTCCTACGAGCAGTACTTC,CSAPGQGSSYEQYF
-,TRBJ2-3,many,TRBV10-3,TGTGCCATCAGTGTCGGTGGGGGGAGCCCAGATACGCAGTATTTT,CAISVGGGSPDTQYF
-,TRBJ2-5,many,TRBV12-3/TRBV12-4,TGTGCCAGCAGTTCGGACAGCCAAGAGACCCAGTACTTC,CASSSDSQETQYF
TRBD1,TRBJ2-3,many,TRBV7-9,TGTGCCAGCAGCTTGGCAGGGGGCGCGAAAGATACGCAGTATTTT,CASSLAGGAKDTQYF
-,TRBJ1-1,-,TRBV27,TGTGCCAGCCGGCTCCTTAATCGGGGGGTAACTGAAGCTTTCTTT,CASRLLNRGVTEAFF
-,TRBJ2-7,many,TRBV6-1,TGTGCCAGCAGTTTTAGTCTTACCGAGCAGTACTTC,CASSFSLTEQYF
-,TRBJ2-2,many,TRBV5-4,TGTGCCAGCAGCAGGGGAACCACCGGGGAGCTGTTTTTT,CASSRGTTGELFF
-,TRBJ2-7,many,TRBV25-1,TGTGCCAGCAGAGAAGGCGGTCCCACCTACGAGCAGTACTTC,CASREGGPTYEQYF
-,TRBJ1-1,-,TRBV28,TGTGCCAGCAGTTTGAGTCGTGCAGGGGCAATGAACACTGAAGCTTTCTTT,CASSLSRAGAMNTEAFF
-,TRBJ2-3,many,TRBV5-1,TGCGCCAGCAGCTTGTGGCCTCCCCGGAACACAGATACGCAGTATTTT,CASSLWPPRNTDTQYF
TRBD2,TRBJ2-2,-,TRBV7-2,TGTGCCAGCAGCAAAGAGGCCGGGAGGGCGGCCGGGGAGCTGTTTTTT,CASSKEAGRAAGELFF
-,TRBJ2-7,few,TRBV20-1,TGCAGTGCTACGTGGGGGCTAGCGGTACCAAACTACGAGCAGTACTTC,CSATWGLAVPNYEQYF
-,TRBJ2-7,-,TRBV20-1,TGCAGTGCTCGGGACCGCTCCTACGAGCAGTACTTC,CSARDRSYEQYF
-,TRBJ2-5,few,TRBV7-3,TGTGCCAGCAGCTTAAGTCAGCGAGAGACCCAGTACTTC,CASSLSQRETQYF
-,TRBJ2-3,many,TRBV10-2,TGCGCCAGCGTCGAACGGCATCCGGGTACAGATACGCAGTATTTT,CASVERHPGTDTQYF
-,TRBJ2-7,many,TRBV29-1,TGCAGCGCGCGGACCGATGACTACGAGCAGTACTTC,CSARTDDYEQYF
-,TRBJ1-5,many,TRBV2,TGTGCCAGCAGTGGGACGATTATCAATCAGCCCCAGCATTTT,CASSGTIINQPQHF
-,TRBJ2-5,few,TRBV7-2,TGTGCCAGCAGCTTAGCCGTGGGAAGGGGGTTGGTGGCCCAGTACTTC,CASSLAVGRGLVAQYF
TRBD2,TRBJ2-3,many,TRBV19,TGTGCCAGTAGTCCCACGACTAGCGCAGATACGCAGTATTTT,CASSPTTSADTQYF
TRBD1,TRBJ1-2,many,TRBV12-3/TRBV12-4,TGTGCCAGCAGTACGGACAGGGGGATGGGTGGCTACACCTTC,CASSTDRGMGGYTF
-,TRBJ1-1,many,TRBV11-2,TGTGCCAGCAGCTTAGTCTCCCGCCCCAAGGGACGTGGCACTGAAGCTTTCTTT,CASSLVSRPKGRGTEAFF
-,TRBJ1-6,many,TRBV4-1,TGCGCCAGCAGTCCCCTTTACACACAGGCCCTCCACTTT,CASSPLYTQALHF
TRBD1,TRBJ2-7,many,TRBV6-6,TGTGCCAGCAGTCCCCTGGGACAGGGGGCACCTTCCCACGAGCAGTACTTC,CASSPLGQGAPSHEQYF
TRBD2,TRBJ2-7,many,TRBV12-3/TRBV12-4,TGTGCCAGCAGCCGACTAGCGGGGGGTTACGAGCAGTACTTC,CASSRLAGGYEQYF
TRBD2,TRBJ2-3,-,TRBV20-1,TGCAGTGCTAGAGATCTTCGGGGGGGCCGAGAAGATACGCAGTATTTT,CSARDLRGGREDTQYF
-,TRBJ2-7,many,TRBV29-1,TGCAGCGTAACGGACTACCCTTCCTACGAGCAGTACTTC,CSVTDYPSYEQYF
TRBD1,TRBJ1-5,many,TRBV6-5,TGTGCCAGCAGTCGGGACAGGCCCTTCGGACAGCCCCAGCATTTT,CASSRDRPFGQPQHF
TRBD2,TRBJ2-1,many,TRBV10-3,TGTGCCATCAGTCCGACTAGCGGGAGAAGTAATGAGCAGTTCTTC,CAISPTSGRSNEQFF
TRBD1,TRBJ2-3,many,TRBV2,TGTGCCAGTCCGGGACAGTCTTTTAATACGCAGTATTTT,CASPGQSFNTQYF
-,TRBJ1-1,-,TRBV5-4,TGTGCCAGCAGCTTCGGACGGGCGAACACTGAAGCTTTCTTT,CASSFGRANTEAFF
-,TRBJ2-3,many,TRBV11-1,TGTGCCAGCAGCTTGCCCTTTTCGCACCGCACAGATACGCAGTATTTT,CASSLPFSHRTDTQYF
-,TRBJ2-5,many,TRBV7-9,TGTGCCAGCAGCTTGTTTTCGGATATCCTCGGACAAGAGACCCAGTACTTC,CASSLFSDILGQETQYF